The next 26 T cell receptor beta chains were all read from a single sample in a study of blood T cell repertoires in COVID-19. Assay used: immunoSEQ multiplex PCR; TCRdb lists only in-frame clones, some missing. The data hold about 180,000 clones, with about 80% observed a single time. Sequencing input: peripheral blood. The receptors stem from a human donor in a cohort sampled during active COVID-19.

CDR3 sequence reads: CASSLALTGVNEKLFF. The CDR3, as DNA: TGTGCCAGCAGCTTAGCGCTGACAGGGGTCAATGAAAAACTGTTTTTT. This sequence joins TRBV7-9 and TRBJ1-4; 8 bases line up with TRBD1. J lost 5 bases, V lost 0 bases, and 5 bases had no gene match. Germline V gene lookup returns CDR1 SEHNR and CDR2 FQNEAQ (reference sequence). The CDR3 has 16 residues.

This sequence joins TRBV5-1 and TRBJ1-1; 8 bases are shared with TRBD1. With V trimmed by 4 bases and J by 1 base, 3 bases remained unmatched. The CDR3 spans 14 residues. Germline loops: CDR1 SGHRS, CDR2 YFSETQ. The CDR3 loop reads CASSLDRGNTEAFF. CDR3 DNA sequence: TGCGCCAGCAGCCTAGACAGGGGGAACACTGAAGCTTTCTTT. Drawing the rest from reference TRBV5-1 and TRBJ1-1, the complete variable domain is KAGVTQTPRYLIKTRGQQVTLSCSPISGHRSVSWYQQTPGQGLQFLFEYFSETQRNKGNFPGRFSGRQFSNSRSEMNVSTLELGDSALYLCASSLDRGNTEAFFGQGTRLTVV.

The CDR3 DNA follows: TGTGCCAGCAGCGTTCGGACTAGCGGTGGACTTTATAGCTCCTACAATGAGCAGTTCTTC. Translating gives CASSVRTSGGLYSSYNEQFF. V is TRBV9 and J is TRBJ2-1; 10 bases line up with TRBD2. There are 20 residues in the CDR3. The germline CDR1 and CDR2 sequences are SGDLS and YYNGEE. The trim removed 2 bases at V and 0 bases at J, leaving 14 bases unmatched.

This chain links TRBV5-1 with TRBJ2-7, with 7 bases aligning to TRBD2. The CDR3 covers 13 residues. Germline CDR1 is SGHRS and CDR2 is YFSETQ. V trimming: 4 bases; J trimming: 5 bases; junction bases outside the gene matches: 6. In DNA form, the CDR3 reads TGCGCCAGCAGCAAAACTAGCGTAAACGAGCAGTACTTC. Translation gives CASSKTSVNEQYF.

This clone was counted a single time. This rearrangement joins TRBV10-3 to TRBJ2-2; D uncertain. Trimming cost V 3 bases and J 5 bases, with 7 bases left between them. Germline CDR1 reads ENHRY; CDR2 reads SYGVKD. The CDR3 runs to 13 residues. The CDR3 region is CAISELATGELFF. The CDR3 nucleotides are TGTGCCATCAGTGAATTAGCAACCGGGGAGCTGTTTTTT.

This CDR3 reads CASSQDTAGETQYF. CDR3 in DNA: TGTGCCAGCAGCCAAGATACGGCGGGCGAGACCCAGTACTTC. The chain combines TRBV4-2 with TRBJ2-5; D may be TRBD2 (5 bases). The CDR3 has 14 residues. Trimming took off 0 bases at V and 5 bases at J, with 10 bases between the two ends. Germline CDR1 LGHNA, CDR2 YNFKEQ.

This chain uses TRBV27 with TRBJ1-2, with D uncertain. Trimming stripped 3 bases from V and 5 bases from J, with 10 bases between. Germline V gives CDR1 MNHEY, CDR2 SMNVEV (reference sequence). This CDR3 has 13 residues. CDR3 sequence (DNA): TGTGCCAGCAGTTTCGAGGGAAGGTATGGCTACACCTTC. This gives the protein CASSFEGRYGYTF.

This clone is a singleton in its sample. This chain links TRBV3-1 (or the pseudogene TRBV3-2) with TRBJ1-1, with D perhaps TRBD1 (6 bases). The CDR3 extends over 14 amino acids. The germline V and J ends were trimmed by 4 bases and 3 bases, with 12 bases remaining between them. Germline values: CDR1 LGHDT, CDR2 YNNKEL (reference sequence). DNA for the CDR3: TGTGCCAGCAGCCGCTCCGGGGGGCACACTGAAGCTTTCTTT. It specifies CASSRSGGHTEAFF.

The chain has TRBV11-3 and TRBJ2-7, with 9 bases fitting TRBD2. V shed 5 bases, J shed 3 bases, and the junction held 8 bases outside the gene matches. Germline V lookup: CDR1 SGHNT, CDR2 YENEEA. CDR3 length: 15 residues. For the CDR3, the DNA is TGTGCCAGCAGCCCCAGACTAGCGGAGAGCTACGAGCAGTACTTC. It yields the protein CASSPRLAESYEQYF.

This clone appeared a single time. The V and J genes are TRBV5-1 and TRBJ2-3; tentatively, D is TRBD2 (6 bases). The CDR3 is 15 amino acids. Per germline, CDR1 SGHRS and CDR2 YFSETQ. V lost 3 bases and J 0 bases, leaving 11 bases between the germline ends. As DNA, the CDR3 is TGCGCCAGCAGCTCCGTGGGGGGAAGCACAGATACGCAGTATTTT. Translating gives CASSSVGGSTDTQYF.

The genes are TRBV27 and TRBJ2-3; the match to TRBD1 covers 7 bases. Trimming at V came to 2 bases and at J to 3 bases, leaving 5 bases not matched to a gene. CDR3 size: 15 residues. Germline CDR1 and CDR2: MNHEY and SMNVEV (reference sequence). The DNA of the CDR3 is TGTGCCAGCAGTTTAGGGGACAGCCTAACAGATACGCAGTATTTT. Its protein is CASSLGDSLTDTQYF.

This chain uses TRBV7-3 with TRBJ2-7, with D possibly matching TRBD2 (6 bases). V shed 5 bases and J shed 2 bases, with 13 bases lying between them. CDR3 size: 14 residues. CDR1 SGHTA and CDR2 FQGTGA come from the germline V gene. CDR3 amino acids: CASSPQSGAYEQYF. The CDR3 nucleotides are TGTGCCAGCAGCCCACAGTCGGGAGCCTACGAGCAGTACTTC.

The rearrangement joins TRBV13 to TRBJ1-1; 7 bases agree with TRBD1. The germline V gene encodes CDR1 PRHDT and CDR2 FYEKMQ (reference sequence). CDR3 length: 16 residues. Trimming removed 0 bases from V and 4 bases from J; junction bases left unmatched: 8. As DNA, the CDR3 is TGTGCCAGCAGCTTAGGCCTTCCTCAGGGGGGCACTGAAGCTTTCTTT. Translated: CASSLGLPQGGTEAFF.

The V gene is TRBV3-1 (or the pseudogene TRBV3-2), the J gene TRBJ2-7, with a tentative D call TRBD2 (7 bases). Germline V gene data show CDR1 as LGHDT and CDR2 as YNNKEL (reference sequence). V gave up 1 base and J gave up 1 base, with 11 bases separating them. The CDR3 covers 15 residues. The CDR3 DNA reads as TGTGCCAGCAGCCAAGCGGAGGGGGGGTCCTACGAGCAGTACTTC. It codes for CASSQAEGGSYEQYF.

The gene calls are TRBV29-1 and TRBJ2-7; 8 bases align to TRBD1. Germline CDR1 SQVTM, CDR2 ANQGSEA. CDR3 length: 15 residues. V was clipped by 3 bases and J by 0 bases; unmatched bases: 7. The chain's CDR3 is CSVDGPGQASYEQYF. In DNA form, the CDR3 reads TGCAGCGTTGACGGGCCGGGACAGGCCTCCTACGAGCAGTACTTC.

This chain's CDR3 is CASSLTLSSGGANEQFF. The CDR3 DNA follows: TGTGCCAGCAGCTTAACCCTGTCTAGCGGGGGGGCCAATGAGCAGTTCTTC. V and J are TRBV7-3 and TRBJ2-1; 12 bases fit TRBD2. Trimming at V came to 0 bases and at J to 6 bases, leaving 6 bases not matched to a gene. The germline gives CDR1 SGHTA, CDR2 FQGTGA. CDR3 length: 17 amino acids.

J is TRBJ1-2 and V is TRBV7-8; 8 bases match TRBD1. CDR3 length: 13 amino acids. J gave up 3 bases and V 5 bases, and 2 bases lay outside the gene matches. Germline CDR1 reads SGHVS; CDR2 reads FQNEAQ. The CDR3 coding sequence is TGTGCCAGCAGCCCAGGGGGCTACTATGGCTACACCTTC. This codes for CASSPGGYYGYTF. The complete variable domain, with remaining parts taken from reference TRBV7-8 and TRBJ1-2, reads GAGVSQSPRYKVAKRGQDVALRCDPISGHVSLFWYQQALGQGPEFLTYFQNEAQLDKSGLPSDRFFAERPEGSVSTLKIQRTQQEDSAVYLCASSPGGYYGYTFGSGTRLTVV.

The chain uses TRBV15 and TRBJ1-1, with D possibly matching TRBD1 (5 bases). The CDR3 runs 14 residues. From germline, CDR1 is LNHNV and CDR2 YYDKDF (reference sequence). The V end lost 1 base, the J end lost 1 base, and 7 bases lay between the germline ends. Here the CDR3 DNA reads TGTGCCACCAGCAGAGTGGGGCAGAACACTGAAGCTTTCTTT. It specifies CATSRVGQNTEAFF.

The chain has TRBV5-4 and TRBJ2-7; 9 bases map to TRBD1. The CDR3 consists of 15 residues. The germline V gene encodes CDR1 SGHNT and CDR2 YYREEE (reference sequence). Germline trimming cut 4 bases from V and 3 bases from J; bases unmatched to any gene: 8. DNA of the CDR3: TGTGCCAGCAGCCTACATGGACAGGGGAGCTACGAGCAGTACTTC. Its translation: CASSLHGQGSYEQYF.

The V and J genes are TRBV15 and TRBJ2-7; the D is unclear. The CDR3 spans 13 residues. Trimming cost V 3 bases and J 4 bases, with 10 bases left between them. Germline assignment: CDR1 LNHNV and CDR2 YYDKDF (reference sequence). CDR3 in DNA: TGTGCCACCAGCAGCTTTAGTCGGTACGAGCAGTACTTC. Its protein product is CATSSFSRYEQYF.

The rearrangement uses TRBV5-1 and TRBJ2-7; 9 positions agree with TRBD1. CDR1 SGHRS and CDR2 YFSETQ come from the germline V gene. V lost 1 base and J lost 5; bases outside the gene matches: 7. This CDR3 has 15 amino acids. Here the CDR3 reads CASSLWTGVGNEQYF. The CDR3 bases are TGCGCCAGCAGCTTGTGGACAGGGGTAGGCAACGAGCAGTACTTC.

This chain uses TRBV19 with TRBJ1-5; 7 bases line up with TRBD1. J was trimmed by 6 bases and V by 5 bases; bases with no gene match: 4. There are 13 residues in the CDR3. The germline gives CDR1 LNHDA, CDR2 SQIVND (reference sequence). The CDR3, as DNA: TGTGCCAGTAGTTTTAACAGGGGTCAGCCCCAGCATTTT. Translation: CASSFNRGQPQHF.

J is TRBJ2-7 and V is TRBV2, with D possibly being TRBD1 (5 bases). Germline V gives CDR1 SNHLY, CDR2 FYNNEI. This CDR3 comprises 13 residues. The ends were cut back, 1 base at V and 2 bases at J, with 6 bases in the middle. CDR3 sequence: CASSEGQTYEQYF. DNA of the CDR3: TGTGCCAGCAGTGAAGGACAGACCTACGAGCAGTACTTC.

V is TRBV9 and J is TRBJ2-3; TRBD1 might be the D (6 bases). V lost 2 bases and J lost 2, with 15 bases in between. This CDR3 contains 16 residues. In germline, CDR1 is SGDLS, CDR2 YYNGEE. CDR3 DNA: TGTGCCAGCAGCGTGTCAGGGGCGAGTTACACAGATACGCAGTATTTT. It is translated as CASSVSGASYTDTQYF.

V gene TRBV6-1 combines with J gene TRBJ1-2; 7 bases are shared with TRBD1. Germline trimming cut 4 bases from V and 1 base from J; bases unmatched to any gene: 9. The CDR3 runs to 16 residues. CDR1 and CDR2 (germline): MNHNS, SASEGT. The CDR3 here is CASSAPRGLGNYGYTF. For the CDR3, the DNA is TGTGCCAGCAGTGCACCGAGGGGGCTGGGTAACTATGGCTACACCTTC.

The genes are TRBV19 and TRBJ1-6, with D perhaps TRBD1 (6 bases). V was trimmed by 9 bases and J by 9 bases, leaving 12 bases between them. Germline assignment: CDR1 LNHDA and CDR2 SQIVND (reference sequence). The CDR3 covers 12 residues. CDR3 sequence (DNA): TGTGCCAGCCGACAGGACCCTTCACCCCTCCACTTT. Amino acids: CASRQDPSPLHF.